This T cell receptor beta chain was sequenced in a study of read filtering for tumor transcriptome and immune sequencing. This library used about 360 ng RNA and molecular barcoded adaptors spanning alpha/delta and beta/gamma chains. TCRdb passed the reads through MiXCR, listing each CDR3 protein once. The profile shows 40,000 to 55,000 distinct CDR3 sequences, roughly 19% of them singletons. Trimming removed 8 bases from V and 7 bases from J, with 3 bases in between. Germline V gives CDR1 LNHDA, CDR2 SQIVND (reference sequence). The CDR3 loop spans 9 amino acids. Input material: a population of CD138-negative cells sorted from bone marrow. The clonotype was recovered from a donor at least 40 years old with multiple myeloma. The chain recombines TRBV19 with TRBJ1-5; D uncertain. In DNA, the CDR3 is TGTGCCAGTGGGCAGCCCCAGCATTTT. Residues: CASGQPQHF.